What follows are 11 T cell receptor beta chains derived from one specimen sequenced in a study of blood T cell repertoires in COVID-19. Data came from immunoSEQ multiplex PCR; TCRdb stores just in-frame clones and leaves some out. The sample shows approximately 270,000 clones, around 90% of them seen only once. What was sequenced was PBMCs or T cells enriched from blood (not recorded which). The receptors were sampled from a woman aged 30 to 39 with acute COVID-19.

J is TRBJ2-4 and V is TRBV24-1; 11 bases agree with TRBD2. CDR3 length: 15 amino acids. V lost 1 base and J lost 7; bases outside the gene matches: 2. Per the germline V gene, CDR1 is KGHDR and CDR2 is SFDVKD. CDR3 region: CATSDFASGRNIQYF. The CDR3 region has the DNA TGTGCCACCAGTGATTTCGCTAGCGGGAGGAACATTCAGTACTTC.

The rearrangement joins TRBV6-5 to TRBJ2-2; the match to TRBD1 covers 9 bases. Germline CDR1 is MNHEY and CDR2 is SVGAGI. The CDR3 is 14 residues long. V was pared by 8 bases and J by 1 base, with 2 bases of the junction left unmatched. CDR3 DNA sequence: TGTGCCAGCTGGGACAGGGAGAACACCGGGGAGCTGTTTTTT. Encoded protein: CASWDRENTGELFF.

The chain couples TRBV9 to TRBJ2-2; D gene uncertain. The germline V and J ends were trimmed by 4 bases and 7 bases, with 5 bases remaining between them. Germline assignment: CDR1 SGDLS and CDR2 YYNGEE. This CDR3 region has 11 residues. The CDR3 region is CASSLYGELFF. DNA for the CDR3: TGTGCCAGCAGCCTCTACGGGGAGCTGTTTTTT. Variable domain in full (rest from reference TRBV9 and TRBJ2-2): DSGVTQTPKHLITATGQRVTLRCSPRSGDLSVYWYQQSLDQGLQFLIQYYNGEERAKGNILERFSAQQFPDLHSELNLSSLELGDSALYFCASSLYGELFFGEGSRLTVL.

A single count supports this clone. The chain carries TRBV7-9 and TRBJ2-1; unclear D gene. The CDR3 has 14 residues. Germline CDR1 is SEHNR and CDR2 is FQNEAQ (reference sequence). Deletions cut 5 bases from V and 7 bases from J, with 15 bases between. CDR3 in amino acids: CASSVYEADNEQFF. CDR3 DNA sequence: TGTGCCAGCAGCGTTTATGAGGCCGATAATGAGCAGTTCTTC. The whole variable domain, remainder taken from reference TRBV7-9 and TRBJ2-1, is DTGVSQNPRHKITKRGQNVTFRCDPISEHNRLYWYRQTLGQGPEFLTYFQNEAQLEKSRLLSDRFSAERPKGSFSTLEIQRTEQGDSAMYLCASSVYEADNEQFFGPGTRLTVL.

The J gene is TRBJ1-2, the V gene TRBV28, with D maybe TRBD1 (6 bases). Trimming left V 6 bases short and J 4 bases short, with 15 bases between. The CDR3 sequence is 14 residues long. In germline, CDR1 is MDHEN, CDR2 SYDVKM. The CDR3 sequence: CASSRTDLLYGYTF. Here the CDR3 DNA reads TGTGCCAGCAGCCGGACAGATCTCCTCTATGGCTACACCTTC.

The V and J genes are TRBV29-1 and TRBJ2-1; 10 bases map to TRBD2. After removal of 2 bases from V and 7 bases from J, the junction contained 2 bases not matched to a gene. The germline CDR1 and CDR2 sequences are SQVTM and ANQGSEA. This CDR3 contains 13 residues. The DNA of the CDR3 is TGCAGCGTTGAACAGCGGGAGGGAAATGAGCAGTTCTTC. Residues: CSVEQREGNEQFF.

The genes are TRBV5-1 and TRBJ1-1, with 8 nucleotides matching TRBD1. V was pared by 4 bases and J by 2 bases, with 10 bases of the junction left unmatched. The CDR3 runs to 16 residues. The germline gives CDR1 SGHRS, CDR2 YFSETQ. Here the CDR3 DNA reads TGCGCCAGCAGCGAGCCGTACAGGGGGAGAAACACTGAAGCTTTCTTT. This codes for CASSEPYRGRNTEAFF.

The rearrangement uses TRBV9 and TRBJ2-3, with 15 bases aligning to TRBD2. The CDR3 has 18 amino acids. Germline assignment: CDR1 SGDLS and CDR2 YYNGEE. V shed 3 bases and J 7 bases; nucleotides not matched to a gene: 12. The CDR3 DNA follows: TGTGCCAGCAGCGACCGGGCGGGGACTAGCGGGAGGACAAATACGCAGTATTTT. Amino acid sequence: CASSDRAGTSGRTNTQYF.

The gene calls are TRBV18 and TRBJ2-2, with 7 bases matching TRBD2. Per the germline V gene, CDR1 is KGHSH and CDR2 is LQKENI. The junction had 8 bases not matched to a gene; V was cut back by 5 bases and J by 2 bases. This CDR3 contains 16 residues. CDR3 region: CASSALAGANTGELFF. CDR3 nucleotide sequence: TGTGCCAGCTCAGCTTTAGCGGGTGCTAACACCGGGGAGCTGTTTTTT.

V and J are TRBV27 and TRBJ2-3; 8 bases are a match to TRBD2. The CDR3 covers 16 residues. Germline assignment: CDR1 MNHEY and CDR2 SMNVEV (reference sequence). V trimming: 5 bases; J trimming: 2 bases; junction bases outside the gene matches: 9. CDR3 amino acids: CASSQNSGKNTDTQYF. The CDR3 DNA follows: TGTGCCAGCAGTCAAAATAGCGGGAAGAACACAGATACGCAGTATTTT.

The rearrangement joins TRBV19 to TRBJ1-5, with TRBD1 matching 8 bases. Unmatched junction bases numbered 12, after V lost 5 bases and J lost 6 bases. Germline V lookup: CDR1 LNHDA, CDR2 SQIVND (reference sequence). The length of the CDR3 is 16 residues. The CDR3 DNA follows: TGTGCCAGTAGTTCGGTCCGGCAGGGGGCTTTTCAGCCCCAGCATTTT. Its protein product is CASSSVRQGAFQPQHF. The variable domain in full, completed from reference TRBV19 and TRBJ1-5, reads DGGITQSPKYLFRKEGQNVTLSCEQNLNHDAMYWYRQDPGQGLRLIYYSQIVNDFQKGDIAEGYSVSREKKESFPLTVTSAQKNPTAFYLCASSSVRQGAFQPQHFGDGTRLSIL.